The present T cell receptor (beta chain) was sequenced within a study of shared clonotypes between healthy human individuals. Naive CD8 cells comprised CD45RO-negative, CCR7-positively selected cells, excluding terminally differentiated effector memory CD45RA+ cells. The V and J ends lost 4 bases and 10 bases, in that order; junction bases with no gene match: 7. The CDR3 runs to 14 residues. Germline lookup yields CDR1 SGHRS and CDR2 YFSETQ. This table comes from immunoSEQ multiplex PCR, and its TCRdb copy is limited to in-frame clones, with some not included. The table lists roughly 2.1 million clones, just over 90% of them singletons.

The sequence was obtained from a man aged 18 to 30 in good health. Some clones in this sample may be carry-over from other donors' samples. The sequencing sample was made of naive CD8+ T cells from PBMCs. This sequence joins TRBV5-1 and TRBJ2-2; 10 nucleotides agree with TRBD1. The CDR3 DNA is TGCGCCAGCAGCCTGACAGGGGGCAAGTTGGAGCTGTTTTTT. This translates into CASSLTGGKLELFF. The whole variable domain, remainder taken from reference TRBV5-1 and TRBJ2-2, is KAGVTQTPRYLIKTRGQQVTLSCSPISGHRSVSWYQQTPGQGLQFLFEYFSETQRNKGNFPGRFSGRQFSNSRSEMNVSTLELGDSALYLCASSLTGGKLELFFGEGSRLTVL.